The clone carrying this T cell receptor (beta chain) came up once. Its matching antigen is unknown. With 60 Vbeta and 13 Jbeta primers, the PCR was carried out. Using immunoSEQ multiplex PCR, the repertoire was profiled, and TCRdb retains in-frame clones only, with some absent. The repertoire holds around 160,000 clones, around four fifths seen once, with 9% to 10% in the top ten. This entry belongs to a study of cytomegalovirus exposure and HLA in healthy donors. Study-level points and caveats: A list of roughly 160 TCR beta chains associated with cytomegalovirus was given. The authors later found TCR association rates varying by HLA locus, with DRB1 most and HLA-C fewest.

With 2 bases clipped from V and 7 bases from J, the junction kept 11 bases outside the gene matches. Germline CDR1 and CDR2: ENHRY and SYGVKD. The CDR3 contains 15 residues. The genes are TRBV10-3 and TRBJ2-7, with 7 bases matching TRBD1. Input material: PBMCs. This TCR derives from a man aged 18 to 30 in good health and CMV-seropositive. DNA for the CDR3: TGTGCCATCAGTGAGATAGAGTGGGGACAGCGGGAGCAGTACTTC. It yields the protein CAISEIEWGQREQYF.